This T cell receptor (beta chain) appears in the sequencing data of a study of cytomegalovirus exposure and HLA in healthy donors. About this clone: Antigen: not known.

Germline assignment: CDR1 MNHEY and CDR2 SMNVEV (reference sequence). The V end lost 2 bases, the J end lost 2 bases, and 9 bases lay between the germline ends. The CDR3 is 15 amino acids. Assay: immunoSEQ multiplex PCR; the TCRdb copy retains only in-frame clones and omits some. The profile shows hundreds of thousands of clones, over 65% of them singletons. Study-wide points: A list of around 160 TCR beta chains associated with cytomegalovirus was given.

This clonotype was sampled from a young woman in good health and CMV-seronegative. The sequenced sample consisted of PBMCs. The chain uses TRBV27 and TRBJ2-2, with unresolved D. The CDR3 DNA is TGTGCCAGCAGTTTAGCCCATCAAAACACCGGGGAGCTGTTTTTT. As protein: CASSLAHQNTGELFF.